This is a list of T cell receptor beta chains from one sample in a study of healthy donors' naive CD4 and CD8 T cells. One entry per CDR3 protein, called by TCRdb with MiXCR from the reads. The sample includes around 180,000 distinct CDR3 sequences, 65% to 75% of them seen just once. Sequenced: naive CD4+ and CD8+ T cells sorted from blood, pooled from several donors. These receptors all come from a pool of human donors in good health; the sample pools cells from several healthy donors. Each CDR3 is given with its conserved first and last residue. The D gene is left open where the match is weak. Clone size is not always given. Where it is, it says once, few, many or a class for expanded clones.

clone_size,d_call,v_call,j_call,cdr3_aa,cdr3_nt
NA,NA,TRBV5-1,TRBJ2-7,CASSLSAPATYEQYF,TGCGCCAGCAGCTTGTCGGCCCCGGCCACCTACGAACAGTACTTC
NA,NA,TRBV5-6,TRBJ2-7,CASIAGPGNYEQYF,TGTGCCAGCATCGCCGGCCCGGGGAACTACGAGCAGTACTTC
medium-sized,NA,TRBV6-5,TRBJ2-1,CASSYGVAPNEQFF,TGTGCCAGCAGTTACGGGGTAGCCCCCAATGAGCAGTTCTTC
NA,NA,TRBV5-6,TRBJ1-1,CASSLGRGQNTEAFF,TGTGCCAGCAGCTTGGGCAGGGGACAGAACACTGAAGCTTTCTTT
NA,NA,TRBV6-5,TRBJ2-1,CASSYGGSNNEQFF,TGTGCCAGCAGCTACGGGGGCTCAAACAATGAGCAGTTCTTC
few,NA,TRBV19,TRBJ1-1,CASSISPDRNTEAFF,TGTGCCAGTAGTATATCCCCAGACCGGAACACTGAAGCTTTCTTT
NA,NA,TRBV11-2,TRBJ2-3,CASSLDPPAPQYF,TGTGCCAGCAGCTTAGACCCTCCCGCCCCGCAGTATTTT
NA,NA,TRBV29-1,TRBJ1-1,CSVDSSMTEAFF,TGCAGCGTTGATAGTTCAATGACTGAAGCTTTCTTT
NA,NA,TRBV30,TRBJ2-1,CAWEAGQYGEQFF,TGTGCCTGGGAAGCAGGGCAATACGGTGAGCAGTTCTTC
once,NA,TRBV29-1,TRBJ2-3,CSVGAGVRTDTQYF,TGCAGCGTTGGGGCAGGGGTAAGGACAGATACGCAGTATTTT